Below, 26 T cell receptor beta chains from the same sample are listed, as sequenced in a study of blood T cell repertoires in COVID-19. TCRdb keeps only in-frame clones here, not all; method: immunoSEQ multiplex PCR. The repertoire includes 410,000 or so clones, around 91% of them detected once, and less than 2% sits in the top ten. Sample: peripheral blood. These receptors came from a woman in her forties with COVID-19, enrolled during active disease.

The chain recombines TRBV9 with TRBJ1-1; D unresolved. The ends were cut back, 4 bases at V and 2 bases at J, with 9 bases in the middle. This CDR3 is built from 13 residues. Germline V gives CDR1 SGDLS, CDR2 YYNGEE. The CDR3 coding sequence is TGTGCCAGCAGCATCGGTCCTAACACTGAAGCTTTCTTT. The encoded protein is CASSIGPNTEAFF.

This chain connects TRBV5-1 to TRBJ1-1, with D possibly TRBD1 on 6 matching bases. The V and J ends lost 0 bases and 3 bases respectively, with 15 bases between them. There are 16 residues in the CDR3. Per the germline V gene, CDR1 is SGHRS and CDR2 is YFSETQ. CDR3 protein: CASSLDPLPGDTEAFF. In nucleotides, the CDR3 is TGCGCCAGCAGCTTGGATCCTCTTCCAGGGGACACTGAAGCTTTCTTT.

The rearrangement uses TRBV6-2 or TRBV6-3 and TRBJ2-7; 12 bases match TRBD2. V dropped 6 bases and J dropped 2; count of bases not matched to a gene: 14. Germline V gene lookup returns CDR1 MNHEY and CDR2 SVGEGT. The length of the CDR3 is 18 residues. The CDR3 nucleotides read TGTGCCAGCAGCTTTTCCAGGACCCGACTAGCGGGAGCCTACGAGCAGTACTTC. Amino acids: CASSFSRTRLAGAYEQYF.

This rearrangement joins TRBV6-5 to TRBJ2-1; TRBD1 agrees at 7 bases. With V trimmed by 6 bases and J by 8 bases, 10 bases remained unmatched. This CDR3 has 14 amino acids. Germline V CDR1 and CDR2: MNHEY, SVGAGI. CDR3 region: CASRSTGSRYEQFF. The CDR3 DNA sequence: TGTGCCAGCAGATCGACAGGGTCGCGTTATGAGCAGTTCTTC.

J is TRBJ2-7 and V is TRBV12-3 or TRBV12-4, with D maybe TRBD2 (6 bases). The CDR3 runs to 13 residues. V lost 2 bases, J lost 7 bases, and 12 bases lay in between. DNA of the CDR3: TGTGCCAGCAGTTTAATAGGGGAGGTAGAGCAGTACTTC. Translating gives CASSLIGEVEQYF.

The V and J genes are TRBV6-5 and TRBJ2-3, with 8 bases that match TRBD2. With 6 bases clipped from V and 2 bases from J, the junction kept 4 bases outside the gene matches. The germline V gene encodes CDR1 MNHEY and CDR2 SVGAGI. The CDR3 loop spans 14 amino acids. The CDR3 region has the DNA TGTGCCAGCAGGAGCGGGAGTTTCACAGATACGCAGTATTTT. Translated, it gives CASRSGSFTDTQYF.

The chain is built from TRBV6-5 and TRBJ2-7; D is uncertain. V shed 5 bases and J shed 0 bases, with 14 bases lying between them. CDR1 MNHEY and CDR2 SVGAGI come from the germline V gene. The length of the CDR3 is 15 residues. The CDR3 loop is CASSPRRLGSYEQYF. The CDR3 nucleotides are TGTGCCAGCAGTCCACGCAGACTCGGCTCCTACGAGCAGTACTTC.

V gene TRBV25-1 combines with J gene TRBJ1-1; D gene ambiguous. V gave up 8 bases and J gave up 4 bases, with 11 bases separating them. There are 12 residues in the CDR3. Per the germline V gene, CDR1 is MGHDK and CDR2 is SYGVNS. CDR3 protein: CASRTAATEAFF. The CDR3 DNA sequence: TGTGCCAGCCGCACAGCGGCCACTGAAGCTTTCTTT.

The chain employs TRBV20-1 and TRBJ2-2, with 9 nucleotides matching TRBD2. Germline CDR1 and CDR2: DFQATT and SNEGSKA (reference sequence). This CDR3 contains 15 residues. V was pared by 3 bases and J by 4 bases, with 6 bases of the junction left unmatched. CDR3: CSASSGGSATGELFF. CDR3 coding DNA: TGCAGTGCTAGTAGCGGGGGTTCCGCCACCGGGGAGCTGTTTTTT.

This clone has only one observation. The chain uses TRBV4-3 and TRBJ1-5; TRBD1 agrees at 7 bases. J lost 2 bases, V lost 5 bases, and 6 bases had no gene match. This CDR3 is built from 15 residues. Per the germline V gene, CDR1 is LGHNA and CDR2 is YSLEER. The CDR3 protein is CASSKGAEGNQPQHF. CDR3 DNA: TGCGCCAGCAGCAAGGGGGCCGAGGGCAATCAGCCCCAGCATTTT.

V gene TRBV7-6 combines with J gene TRBJ2-5; 10 positions match TRBD1. The germline gives CDR1 SGHVS, CDR2 FNYEAQ. The CDR3 length is 16 residues. V trimming: 3 bases; J trimming: 4 bases; junction bases outside the gene matches: 8. The CDR3 is CASSFRDRGFRETQYF. DNA for the CDR3: TGTGCCAGCAGCTTCCGGGACAGGGGTTTTCGAGAGACCCAGTACTTC.

J is TRBJ1-1 and V is TRBV9; possibly TRBD1 for D (5 bases). This CDR3 region has 17 residues. Trimming took 0 bases from V and 0 from J, leaving 15 bases between them. Germline V gives CDR1 SGDLS, CDR2 YYNGEE. In nucleotides, the CDR3 is TGTGCCAGCAGCGTAGATTTCGGGGGAGGCATGAACACTGAAGCTTTCTTT. As protein: CASSVDFGGGMNTEAFF.

This clone has more than one count but fewer than ten. The chain combines TRBV28 with TRBJ2-7; maybe TRBD1 (5 bases). The germline V gene encodes CDR1 MDHEN and CDR2 SYDVKM. This CDR3 spans 14 amino acids. V was shortened by 4 bases and J by 2 bases, with 12 bases between the two germline ends. CDR3 coding DNA: TGTGCCAGCAGTTCCGTTGGACAAGCCTACGAGCAGTACTTC. Its protein product is CASSSVGQAYEQYF.

The chain has TRBV7-2 and TRBJ2-7; perhaps TRBD2 as D (5 bases). CDR3 size: 15 residues. V was pared by 5 bases and J by 4 bases, with 18 bases between. CDR1 and CDR2 from the germline V gene are SGHTA and FQGNSA. CDR3 sequence (DNA): TGTGCCAGCAGCGAGTCGTTCGGGATGGCTTACGAGCAGTACTTC. Protein product: CASSESFGMAYEQYF.

The chain joins TRBV29-1 to TRBJ1-2; no definite D call. The germline V gene has CDR1 SQVTM and CDR2 ANQGSEA. The CDR3 spans 14 residues. The V and J ends lost 0 bases and 0 bases respectively, with 8 bases between them. CDR3 amino acids: CSVEDVGANYGYTF. In DNA, the CDR3 is TGCAGCGTTGAAGATGTGGGAGCTAACTATGGCTACACCTTC.

The chain has TRBV5-1 and TRBJ2-1, with TRBD2 matching over 7 bases. V shed 0 bases, J shed 6 bases, and the junction held 3 bases outside the gene matches. CDR3 length: 14 residues. Looked up from germline, CDR1 is SGHRS and CDR2 is YFSETQ. CDR3 nucleotide sequence: TGCGCCAGCAGCTTGGGGGACTACGTCAATGAGCAGTTCTTC. As protein: CASSLGDYVNEQFF.

The genes are TRBV6-5 and TRBJ1-1, with a weak D call TRBD1 (5 bases). This CDR3 spans 15 amino acids. V was cut by 0 bases and J by 0 bases, with 8 bases left in between. CDR1 MNHEY and CDR2 SVGAGI come from the germline V gene. The CDR3 loop reads CASSYSGGVNTEAFF. The DNA for the CDR3 is TGTGCCAGCAGTTACTCTGGGGGGGTGAACACTGAAGCTTTCTTT.

The gene calls are TRBV13 and TRBJ2-7; tentatively, D is TRBD2 (6 bases). From germline, CDR1 is PRHDT and CDR2 FYEKMQ (reference sequence). This CDR3 comprises 17 residues. Trimming cost V 0 bases and J 0 bases, with 15 bases left between them. CDR3 region: CASSLGGLEGSSYEQYF. The CDR3 DNA reads TGTGCCAGCAGCTTAGGGGGACTCGAAGGGAGCTCCTACGAGCAGTACTTC.

The chain uses TRBV6-2 or TRBV6-3 and TRBJ1-1, with D perhaps TRBD1 (6 bases). CDR1 and CDR2 (germline): MNHEY, SVGEGT. The CDR3 extends over 14 amino acids. Trimming cost V 5 bases and J 4 bases, with 14 bases left between them. The DNA for the CDR3 is TGTGCCAGCAGTCCGGACAGACAGATCACTGAAGCTTTCTTT. Its protein product is CASSPDRQITEAFF.

The chain combines TRBV28 with TRBJ2-5; weak D call: TRBD1 (6 bases). Trimming pared 6 bases from V and 5 bases from J, leaving 13 bases between. The CDR3 has 13 residues. The germline V gene encodes CDR1 MDHEN and CDR2 SYDVKM. CDR3 coding DNA: TGTGCCAGCAGCTTACAGGGAAGGGAGACCCAGTACTTC. Protein: CASSLQGRETQYF. Combining the CDR3 with reference TRBV28 and TRBJ2-5 gives the whole variable domain DVKVTQSSRYLVKRTGEKVFLECVQDMDHENMFWYRQDPGLGLRLIYFSYDVKMKEKGDIPEGYSVSREKKERFSLILESASTNQTSMYLCASSLQGRETQYFGPGTRLLVL.

This clone has a single count. The chain links TRBV19 to TRBJ1-1; possibly TRBD1 for D (5 bases). The CDR3 spans 13 residues. Germline loops: CDR1 LNHDA, CDR2 SQIVND (reference sequence). Trimming pared 8 bases from V and 1 base from J, leaving 11 bases between. The CDR3: CASGTNGNTEAFF. DNA of the CDR3: TGTGCCAGTGGGACTAACGGGAACACTGAAGCTTTCTTT.

This chain uses TRBV7-2 with TRBJ1-6; 7 bases are a match to TRBD1. The germline gives CDR1 SGHTA, CDR2 FQGNSA. This CDR3 has 12 residues. Unmatched junction bases numbered 3, after V lost 7 bases and J lost 9 bases. In DNA form, the CDR3 reads TGTGCCAGCACGACAGGGAGTTCACCCCTCCACTTT. Residues: CASTTGSSPLHF.

This chain joins TRBV24-1 and TRBJ1-5; TRBD1 aligns across 11 bases. The CDR3 extends over 19 amino acids. Germline V gives CDR1 KGHDR, CDR2 SFDVKD. V gave up 2 bases and J gave up 2 bases; unmatched junction bases: 10. CDR3 nucleotides: TGTGCCACCAGTGATTCCGGGACAGGGGGACGATTAGGCAATCAGCCCCAGCATTTT. The encoded protein is CATSDSGTGGRLGNQPQHF.

V gene TRBV27 combines with J gene TRBJ2-7; 10 nucleotides agree with TRBD2. CDR3 size: 15 residues. Germline trimming cut 7 bases from V and 8 bases from J; bases unmatched to any gene: 14. Germline V lookup: CDR1 MNHEY, CDR2 SMNVEV (reference sequence). DNA for the CDR3: TGTGCCAGCACCATGGGGGCTAGCGGGAGTGGAAAGCAGTACTTC. Its translation is CASTMGASGSGKQYF.

The rearrangement links TRBV2 to TRBJ1-6; D unclear. The V end lost 7 bases, the J end lost 7 bases, and 8 bases lay between the germline ends. The CDR3 is 12 amino acids. The germline V gene encodes CDR1 SNHLY and CDR2 FYNNEI. The CDR3 loop is CASNRENSPLHF. In DNA, the CDR3 is TGTGCCAGCAACCGGGAAAATTCACCCCTCCACTTT.

This chain joins TRBV7-2 and TRBJ1-6; D unresolved. CDR1 and CDR2 (germline): SGHTA, FQGNSA. The V gene lost 0 bases and the J gene lost 11 bases, with 17 bases spanning the gap. The CDR3 spans 16 residues. The CDR3 DNA is TGTGCCAGCAGCTTAGCGCCCGGGTTCGTCGGAGCACCCCTCCACTTT. This codes for CASSLAPGFVGAPLHF. Variable domain in full (rest from reference TRBV7-2 and TRBJ1-6): GAGVSQSPSNKVTEKGKDVELRCDPISGHTALYWYRQSLGQGLEFLIYFQGNSAPDKSGLPSDRFSAERTGGSVSTLTIQRTQQEDSAVYLCASSLAPGFVGAPLHFGNGTRLTVT.